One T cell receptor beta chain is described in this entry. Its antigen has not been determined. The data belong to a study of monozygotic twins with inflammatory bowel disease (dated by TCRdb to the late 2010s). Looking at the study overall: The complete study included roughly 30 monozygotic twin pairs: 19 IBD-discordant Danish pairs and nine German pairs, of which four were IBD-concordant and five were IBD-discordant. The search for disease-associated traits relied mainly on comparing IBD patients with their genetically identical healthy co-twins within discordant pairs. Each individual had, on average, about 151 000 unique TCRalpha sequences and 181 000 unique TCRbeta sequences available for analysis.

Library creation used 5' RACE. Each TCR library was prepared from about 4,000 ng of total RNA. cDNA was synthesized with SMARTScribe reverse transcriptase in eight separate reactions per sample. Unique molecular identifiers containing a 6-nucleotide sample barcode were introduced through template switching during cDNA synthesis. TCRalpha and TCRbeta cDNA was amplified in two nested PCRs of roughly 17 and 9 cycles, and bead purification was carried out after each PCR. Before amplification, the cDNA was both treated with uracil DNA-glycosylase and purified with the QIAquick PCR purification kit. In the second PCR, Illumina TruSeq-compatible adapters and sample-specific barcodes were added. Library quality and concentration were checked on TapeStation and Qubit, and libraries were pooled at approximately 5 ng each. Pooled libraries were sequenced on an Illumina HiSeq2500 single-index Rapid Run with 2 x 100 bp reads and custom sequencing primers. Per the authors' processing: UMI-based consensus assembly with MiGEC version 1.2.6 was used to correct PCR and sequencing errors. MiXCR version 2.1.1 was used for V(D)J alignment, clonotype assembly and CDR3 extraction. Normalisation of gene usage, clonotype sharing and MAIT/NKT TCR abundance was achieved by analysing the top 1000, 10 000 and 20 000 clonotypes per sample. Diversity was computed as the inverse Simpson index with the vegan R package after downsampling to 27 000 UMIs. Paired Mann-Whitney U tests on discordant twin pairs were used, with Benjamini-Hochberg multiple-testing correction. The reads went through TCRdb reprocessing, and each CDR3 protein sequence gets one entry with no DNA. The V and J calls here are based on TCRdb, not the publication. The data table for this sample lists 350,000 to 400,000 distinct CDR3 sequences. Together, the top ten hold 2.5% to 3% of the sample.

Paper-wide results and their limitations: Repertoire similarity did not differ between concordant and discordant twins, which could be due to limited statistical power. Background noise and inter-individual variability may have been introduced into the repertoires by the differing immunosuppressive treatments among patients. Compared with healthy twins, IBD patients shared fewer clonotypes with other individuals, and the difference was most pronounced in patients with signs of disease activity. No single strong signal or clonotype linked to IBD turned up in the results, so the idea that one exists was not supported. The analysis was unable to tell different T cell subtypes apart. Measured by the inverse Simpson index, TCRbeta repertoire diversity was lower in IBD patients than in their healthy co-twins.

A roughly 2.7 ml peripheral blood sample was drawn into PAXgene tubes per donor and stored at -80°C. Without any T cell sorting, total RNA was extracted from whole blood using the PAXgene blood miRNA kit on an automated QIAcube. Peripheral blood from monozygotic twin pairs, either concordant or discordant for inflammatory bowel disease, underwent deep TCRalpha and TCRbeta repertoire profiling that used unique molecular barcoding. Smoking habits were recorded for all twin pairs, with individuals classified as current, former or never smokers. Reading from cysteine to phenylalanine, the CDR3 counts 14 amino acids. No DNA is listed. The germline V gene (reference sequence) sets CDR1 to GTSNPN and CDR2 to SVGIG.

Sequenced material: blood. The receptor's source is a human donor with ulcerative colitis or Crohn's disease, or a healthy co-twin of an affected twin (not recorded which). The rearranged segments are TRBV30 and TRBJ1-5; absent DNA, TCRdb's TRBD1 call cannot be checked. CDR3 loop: CAWSEGQGNQPQHF.